A selection of T cell receptor beta chains follows, all from one sample in a study of blood T cells in healthy people across ages. From the 5' RACE reads, TCRdb called clonotypes with MiXCR, one entry per CDR3 protein. This sample yields 1.6 million or so distinct CDR3 sequences, of which about 35% are seen a single time; about 11% belongs to the top ten. The sample consisted of blood. The source is a woman aged 25 to 39 in good health. Both conserved end residues are part of each CDR3. D genes are given only for firm matches. Only part of the rows carry a size: once, few, many, or a class if the clone is expanded.

J,V,size,D,DNA,CDR3
TRBJ1-1,TRBV7-3,.,TRBD1,TGTGCCAGCAGCCCTACAGGGGAGAAGAACACTGGAGCTTTCTTT,CASSPTGEKNTGAFF
TRBJ2-5,TRBV2,.,.,TGTGCCAGCAGTGGTCGATGGTTGGAGACCCAGTACTTC,CASSGRWLETQYF
TRBJ1-2,TRBV4-2,many,.,TGTGCCAGCAGCCAAGATCATGGCTACACCTTC,CASSQDHGYTF
TRBJ2-3,TRBV25-1,.,.,TGTGCCAGCAGTGAATCTATACATCCAGATACGCAGTATTTT,CASSESIHPDTQYF
TRBJ2-7,TRBV6-1,.,TRBD2,TGTGCCAGCGTCGGGATCACCAAACTTCGGCTGGGACTATACGAGCAGTACTTC,CASVGITKLRLGLYEQYF
TRBJ1-2,TRBV20-1,.,.,TGCAGTGCTAGAGGGGGGTATACCTATGGCTACACCTTC,CSARGGYTYGYTF
TRBJ1-2,TRBV5-6,.,.,TGTGCCAGCACCCTGGACCAGTCGGGGGAGTACTATGGCTACACCTTC,CASTLDQSGEYYGYTF
TRBJ2-1,TRBV9,.,TRBD2,TGTGCCAGCAGCGTATTGGGACTAGCGGGATACAATGAGCAGTTCTTC,CASSVLGLAGYNEQFF
TRBJ2-4,TRBV20-1,few,.,TGCAGTGCTCGCCCCGACGTAGCCAAAAACATTCAGTACTTC,CSARPDVAKNIQYF
TRBJ1-6,TRBV7-6,.,TRBD1,TGTGCCAGCAGCCTACGTCCCGGGACAGGAGGGAGCTCCTATAATTCACCCCTCCACTTT,CASSLRPGTGGSSYNSPLHF
TRBJ2-5,TRBV10-3,many,.,TGTGCCATCAGTGGGACATCTCAAGAGACCCAGTACTTC,CAISGTSQETQYF
TRBJ1-2,TRBV6-6,.,TRBD1,TGTGCCAGCAGCCGTGAAGGGGGCCAAGGCTACACCTTC,CASSREGGQGYTF
TRBJ1-5,TRBV20-1,.,.,TGCAGTGCTAGAGCCCGGAATAGCAATCAGCCCCAGCATTTT,CSARARNSNQPQHF
TRBJ2-7,TRBV12-3/TRBV12-4,few,TRBD1,TGTGCCACCCAGGGGGCCTACGAGCAGTACTTC,CATQGAYEQYF
TRBJ2-7,TRBV13,.,.,TGTGCCAGCAGCTCTAGACAGAAGACCTACGAGCAGTACTTC,CASSSRQKTYEQYF
TRBJ2-3,TRBV10-3,.,.,TGTGCCATCAGTGGAAGGGGGGACACAGATACGCAGTATTTT,CAISGRGDTDTQYF
TRBJ1-4,TRBV5-1,.,TRBD1,TGCGCCAGCAGCCCGGTGGGACAGGGGAATGAAAAACTGTTTTTT,CASSPVGQGNEKLFF
TRBJ2-5,TRBV2,.,.,TGTACCAGCACCACACAGGTTGGGGGGACCCAGTACTTC,CTSTTQVGGTQYF
TRBJ2-3,TRBV9,few,.,TGTGCCAGCAGCAGCCAGGACCTGGGGAGGCTCACAGATACGCAGTATTTT,CASSSQDLGRLTDTQYF
TRBJ2-6,TRBV20-1,few,.,TGCAGTGCCAGGGTGGTTGCGGGGGCCAACGTCCTGACTTTC,CSARVVAGANVLTF
TRBJ2-3,TRBV9,.,.,TGTGCCAGCAGCGTAGAGGCGGGGACCACAGATACGCAGTATTTT,CASSVEAGTTDTQYF
TRBJ1-2,TRBV6-5,.,.,TGTGCCAGCAGTTACAGGAGGGCCACTAACTATGGCTACACCTTC,CASSYRRATNYGYTF
TRBJ2-1,TRBV20-1,.,.,TGCAGTGCTAGACTAGGGTGGAGTGAGCAGTTCTTC,CSARLGWSEQFF
TRBJ2-7,TRBV20-1,.,TRBD1,TGCAGTGCTAGGGGGACGGACAGGGAGAGGTACGAGCAGTACTTC,CSARGTDRERYEQYF
TRBJ2-2,TRBV4-1,.,TRBD1,TGCGCCAGCAGCCTACAGGGGGGGAACACCGGGGAGCTGTTTTTT,CASSLQGGNTGELFF
TRBJ2-1,TRBV4-2,few,TRBD2,TGTGCCAGCAGCCAAGAATCTGGACTAGGAGTAGTCGAGCAGTTCTTC,CASSQESGLGVVEQFF
TRBJ2-1,TRBV2,.,TRBD2,TGTGCCAGCACCGGGACTAGCGGGGAGGGTGAGCAGTTCTTC,CASTGTSGEGEQFF
TRBJ2-5,TRBV24-1,few,.,TGTGCCACCAGCACAGGGCAGACAGCTAGGCCCAACCAAGAGACCCAGTACTTC,CATSTGQTARPNQETQYF